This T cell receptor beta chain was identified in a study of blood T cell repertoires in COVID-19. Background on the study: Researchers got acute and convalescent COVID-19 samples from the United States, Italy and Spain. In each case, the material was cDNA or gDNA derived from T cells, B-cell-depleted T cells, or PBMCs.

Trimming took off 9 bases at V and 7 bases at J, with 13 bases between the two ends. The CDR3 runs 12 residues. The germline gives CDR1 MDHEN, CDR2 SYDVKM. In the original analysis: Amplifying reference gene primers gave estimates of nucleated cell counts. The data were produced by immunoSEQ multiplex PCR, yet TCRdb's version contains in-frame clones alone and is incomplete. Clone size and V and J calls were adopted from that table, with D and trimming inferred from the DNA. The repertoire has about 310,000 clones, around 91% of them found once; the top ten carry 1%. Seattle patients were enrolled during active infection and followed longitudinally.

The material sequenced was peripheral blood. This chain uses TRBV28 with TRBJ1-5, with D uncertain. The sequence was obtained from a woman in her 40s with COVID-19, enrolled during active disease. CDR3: CASGRDRQPQHF. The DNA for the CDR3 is TGTGCCAGTGGGAGGGATCGACAGCCCCAGCATTTT.